The 31 T cell receptor beta chains in this list originate from one sample, sequenced in a study of blood T cell repertoires in COVID-19. Repertoires were generated with immunoSEQ multiplex PCR, while TCRdb's copy carries only in-frame clones and drops some. The profile covers about 230,000 clones, with 70% to 90% appearing a single time and around 2.6% taken by the ten largest. Sequencing was carried out using peripheral blood. The source is a woman aged 70-85 years with active or convalescent COVID-19.

The V call is TRBV19, the J call TRBJ1-4, with D hard to call. CDR1 is LNHDA, CDR2 SQIVND, per germline (reference sequence). V lost 3 bases and J lost 4, with 9 bases in between. The CDR3 is 14 residues long. The CDR3 region is CASSMGDINEKLFF. CDR3 nucleotide sequence: TGTGCCAGTAGTATGGGCGATATTAATGAAAAACTGTTTTTT. Variable domain in full (rest from reference TRBV19 and TRBJ1-4): DGGITQSPKYLFRKEGQNVTLSCEQNLNHDAMYWYRQDPGQGLRLIYYSQIVNDFQKGDIAEGYSVSREKKESFPLTVTSAQKNPTAFYLCASSMGDINEKLFFGSGTQLSVL.

The chain couples TRBV5-4 to TRBJ2-5; tentative D call: TRBD2 (5 bases). This CDR3 is 16 amino acids long. Deletions cut 0 bases from V and 3 bases from J, with 15 bases between. From germline, CDR1 is SGHNT and CDR2 YYREEE (reference sequence). CDR3 loop: CASSLAVGFGEETQYF. The CDR3 nucleotides are TGTGCCAGCAGCTTGGCCGTGGGGTTCGGGGAAGAGACCCAGTACTTC.

The genes are TRBV3-1 (or the pseudogene TRBV3-2) and TRBJ2-1; 9 positions agree with TRBD2. CDR1 and CDR2 from the germline V gene are LGHDT and YNNKEL (reference sequence). After removal of 3 bases from V and 1 base from J, the junction contained 4 bases not matched to a gene. This CDR3 contains 16 residues. Here the CDR3 reads CASSHRAGGSYNEQFF. The CDR3 coding sequence is TGTGCCAGCAGCCATAGAGCGGGGGGTTCCTACAATGAGCAGTTCTTC.

The chain recombines TRBV7-2 with TRBJ2-5; 9 nucleotides agree with TRBD2. The CDR3 totals 16 residues. J gave up 3 bases and V 6 bases, and 11 bases lay outside the gene matches. Germline V gene sequence: CDR1 SGHTA, CDR2 FQGNSA. CDR3 residues: CASRPSGTSLEETQYF. Here the CDR3 DNA reads TGTGCCAGCAGACCCTCCGGGACTAGCTTAGAAGAGACCCAGTACTTC.

V usage is TRBV5-1 and J usage is TRBJ2-3, with 7 bases that match TRBD1. The CDR3 has 15 residues. The germline CDR1 and CDR2 sequences are SGHRS and YFSETQ. Trimming took 0 bases from V and 4 from J; bases not matched to a gene: 5. The CDR3 loop is CASSLEFQGADTQYF. CDR3 DNA: TGCGCCAGCAGCTTGGAGTTCCAGGGGGCAGATACGCAGTATTTT. Full variable domain (remainder filled in from reference TRBV5-1 and TRBJ2-3): KAGVTQTPRYLIKTRGQQVTLSCSPISGHRSVSWYQQTPGQGLQFLFEYFSETQRNKGNFPGRFSGRQFSNSRSEMNVSTLELGDSALYLCASSLEFQGADTQYFGPGTRLTVL.

The rearrangement uses TRBV10-3 and TRBJ1-2; 8 bases map to TRBD1. The germline gives CDR1 ENHRY, CDR2 SYGVKD. This CDR3 has 17 amino acids. The V gene end was trimmed by 7 bases and the J gene end by 0 bases; junction bases not matched to a gene: 13. This chain's CDR3 is CAINGGQGTKANYGYTF. In nucleotides, the CDR3 is TGTGCCATCAACGGCGGACAGGGTACTAAAGCTAACTATGGCTACACCTTC.

The chain is built from TRBV18 and TRBJ2-2, with a tentative D call TRBD1 (5 bases). Trimming removed 6 bases at V and 5 bases at J, with 13 bases between. Per germline, CDR1 KGHSH and CDR2 LQKENI. The CDR3 is 14 amino acids. CDR3 residues: CASSPLQATGELFF. The DNA for the CDR3 is TGTGCCAGCTCCCCGCTACAGGCTACCGGGGAGCTGTTTTTT.

The rearrangement uses TRBV23-1 and TRBJ2-1; 14 positions match TRBD2. TRBV23-1 is identified as an open reading frame with a role that is uncertain. This CDR3 is 24 amino acids long. Trimming removed 2 bases from V and 2 bases from J; junction bases left unmatched: 23. The DNA for the CDR3 is TGCGCCAGCAGTCAACCCCCAGCGGGACTAGCGGGAGTTATAGGATTGGGTCCCTACAATGAGCAGTTCTTC. Its translation is CASSQPPAGLAGVIGLGPYNEQFF.

The chain has TRBV6-5 and TRBJ2-3, with a weak D call TRBD1 (6 bases). The V gene's germline CDR1 is MNHEY and CDR2 SVGAGI. V lost 7 bases and J lost 1, with 9 bases in between. CDR3 size: 13 residues. In DNA, the CDR3 is TGTGCCAGCACCAGGACAGGCACAGATACGCAGTATTTT. Translation: CASTRTGTDTQYF.

Regarding this clone: Other DNA sequences in the same sample also yield this CDR3. The rearrangement joins TRBV5-1 to TRBJ1-4; TRBD1 matches 7 bases. V shed 4 bases, J shed 4 bases, and the junction held 4 bases outside the gene matches. This CDR3 is built from 14 residues. Germline V gene data show CDR1 as SGHRS and CDR2 as YFSETQ. The CDR3 sequence: CASSLQGINEKLFF. DNA for the CDR3: TGCGCCAGCAGCCTACAGGGGATTAATGAAAAACTGTTTTTT.

The V call is TRBV4-2, the J call TRBJ1-5, with D perhaps matching TRBD1 (6 bases). Trimming took 4 bases from V and 4 from J, leaving 11 bases between them. Per germline, CDR1 LGHNA and CDR2 YNFKEQ. The CDR3 contains 14 residues. CDR3 DNA: TGTGCCAGCAGCCCACAGGGTGGGAATCAGCCCCAGCATTTT. This translates into CASSPQGGNQPQHF.

This clone was observed at least ten times. The rearrangement links TRBV5-1 to TRBJ1-4; D remains ambiguous. Germline-derived CDR1 and CDR2 are SGHRS and YFSETQ. The CDR3 has 15 amino acids. Trimming shortened V by 0 bases and J by 0 bases, and 6 bases separated the two germline ends. This chain's CDR3 is CASSLDISTNEKLFF. CDR3 nucleotide sequence: TGCGCCAGCAGCTTGGACATCTCAACTAATGAAAAACTGTTTTTT.

The chain is built from TRBV25-1 and TRBJ2-1; a possible D gene is TRBD2 (5 bases). The V gene lost 5 bases and the J gene lost 4 bases, with 9 bases spanning the gap. The CDR3 totals 13 residues. Germline CDR1 MGHDK, CDR2 SYGVNS. The CDR3 region has the DNA TGTGCCAGCAGTCAGGAGGTATACAATGAGCAGTTCTTC. Its protein is CASSQEVYNEQFF. Together with reference TRBV25-1 and TRBJ2-1, the CDR3 gives the full variable domain: EADIYQTPRYLVIGTGKKITLECSQTMGHDKMYWYQQDPGMELHLIHYSYGVNSTEKGDLSSESTVSRIRTEHFPLTLESARPSHTSQYLCASSQEVYNEQFFGPGTRLTVL.

CDR3 region: CASSYSRDTTDTQYF. CDR3 in DNA: TGTGCCAGCAGTTACTCCCGGGACACCACAGATACGCAGTATTTT. The V call is TRBV6-5, the J call TRBJ2-3, with D possibly matching TRBD1 (6 bases). Looked up from germline, CDR1 is MNHEY and CDR2 is SVGAGI. Deletions cut 0 bases from V and 2 bases from J, with 9 bases between. The CDR3 contains 15 residues.

The rearrangement joins TRBV19 to TRBJ2-7, with a possible D match to TRBD1 (6 bases). Germline V gives CDR1 LNHDA, CDR2 SQIVND (reference sequence). V shed 5 bases and J shed 0 bases, with 17 bases lying between them. The length of the CDR3 is 16 residues. In nucleotides, the CDR3 is TGTGCCAGTAGTGCTTCCGGGACACGGCCCTCCTACGAGCAGTACTTC. Protein: CASSASGTRPSYEQYF.

The chain uses TRBV5-1 and TRBJ2-3; D remains ambiguous. The CDR3 length is 12 residues. The V end was cut by 4 bases, the J end by 2 bases, with 5 bases between. Looked up from germline, CDR1 is SGHRS and CDR2 is YFSETQ. The CDR3 DNA follows: TGCGCCAGCAGCCTTTACACAGATACGCAGTATTTT. Its translation is CASSLYTDTQYF.

V usage is TRBV18 and J usage is TRBJ1-3, with 7 bases identical to TRBD1. This CDR3 spans 15 amino acids. The germline CDR1 and CDR2 sequences are KGHSH and LQKENI. Trimming took 3 bases from V and 0 from J; bases not matched to a gene: 2. In nucleotides, the CDR3 is TGTGCCAGCTCACCTGGGACAGACTCTGGAAACACCATATATTTT. This sequence encodes CASSPGTDSGNTIYF.

The rearrangement joins TRBV5-1 to TRBJ1-2; 7 positions match TRBD1. Germline V gene lookup returns CDR1 SGHRS and CDR2 YFSETQ. The V and J ends lost 4 bases and 2 bases, in that order; junction bases with no gene match: 5. The CDR3 covers 14 residues. The CDR3 sequence: CASSPDRANYGYTF. The CDR3 nucleotides are TGCGCCAGCAGCCCAGACAGGGCGAACTATGGCTACACCTTC.

This chain joins TRBV27 and TRBJ2-3; D is ambiguous. The CDR3 has 15 residues. The V end lost 8 bases, the J end lost 6 bases, and 21 bases lay between the germline ends. Germline assignment: CDR1 MNHEY and CDR2 SMNVEV (reference sequence). The CDR3 loop reads CASREHLGGVDTQYF. The CDR3 DNA sequence: TGTGCCAGCCGCGAACATCTAGGCGGTGTGGATACGCAGTATTTT.

The CDR3 loop reads CASSRDQTNEKLFF. The CDR3 DNA sequence: TGCGCCAGCAGCCGGGATCAAACTAATGAAAAACTGTTTTTT. The rearrangement uses TRBV10-1 and TRBJ1-4; D gene ambiguous. Trimming shortened V by 6 bases and J by 1 base, and 9 bases separated the two germline ends. Germline V gives CDR1 WNHNN, CDR2 SYGVQD (reference sequence). This CDR3 comprises 14 residues.

The chain carries TRBV13 and TRBJ1-6, with 7 nucleotides matching TRBD1. Germline lookup yields CDR1 PRHDT and CDR2 FYEKMQ (reference sequence). V lost 4 bases to trimming and J lost 9 bases; unmatched junction nucleotides: 3. The CDR3 is 13 residues long. CDR3 nucleotide sequence: TGTGCCAGCAGCTGGAGGGGGCCTTCACCCCTCCACTTT. Amino acid sequence: CASSWRGPSPLHF. Supplemented by reference TRBV13 and TRBJ1-6, the full variable domain reads AAGVIQSPRHLIKEKRETATLKCYPIPRHDTVYWYQQGPGQDPQFLISFYEKMQSDKGSIPDRFSAQQFSDYHSELNMSSLELGDSALYFCASSWRGPSPLHFGNGTRLTVT.

The V and J genes are TRBV5-4 and TRBJ1-6; the match to TRBD1 covers 10 bases. Germline V gene data show CDR1 as SGHNT and CDR2 as YYREEE (reference sequence). The CDR3 sequence is 15 residues long. Trimming cost V 3 bases and J 11 bases; bases outside gene matches: 8. CDR3 sequence (DNA): TGTGCCAGCAGCTCGAGGACAGGGGGGGTTCCACCCCTCCACTTT. This gives the protein CASSSRTGGVPPLHF.

The chain uses TRBV30 and TRBJ1-1; D remains unclear. The CDR3 is 13 residues long. CDR1 and CDR2 from the germline V gene are GTSNPN and SVGIG (reference sequence). The V and J ends lost 4 bases and 3 bases respectively, with 12 bases between them. CDR3 sequence reads: CAWKAVVDTEAFF. As DNA, the CDR3 is TGTGCCTGGAAGGCGGTCGTGGACACTGAAGCTTTCTTT.

The chain has TRBV4-3 and TRBJ2-7; possible D gene TRBD2, 6 bases. Germline V gene data show CDR1 as LGHNA and CDR2 as YSLEER. CDR3 length equals 20 residues. The V gene lost 3 bases and the J gene lost 3 bases, with 30 bases spanning the gap. CDR3: CASSQNINLWGGGAFYEQYF. The CDR3 region has the DNA TGCGCCAGCAGCCAGAATATAAATCTCTGGGGTGGAGGGGCTTTCTACGAGCAGTACTTC.

This clone was observed a single time. The chain recombines TRBV29-1 with TRBJ2-3; TRBD1 matches at 10 bases. V lost 6 bases to trimming and J lost 5 bases; unmatched junction nucleotides: 8. The CDR3 runs to 14 residues. Germline values: CDR1 SQVTM, CDR2 ANQGSEA. Here the CDR3 reads CSVRRDRGVDTQYF. DNA of the CDR3: TGCAGCGTCCGCCGGGACAGGGGAGTAGATACGCAGTATTTT.

V usage is TRBV6-5 and J usage is TRBJ1-5; D is uncertain. Germline V gene sequence: CDR1 MNHEY, CDR2 SVGAGI. V gave up 0 bases and J gave up 6 bases, with 6 bases separating them. The CDR3 consists of 13 residues. CDR3 loop: CASSYSSFQPQHF. CDR3 DNA: TGTGCCAGCAGTTACTCGTCCTTTCAGCCCCAGCATTTT.

This chain uses TRBV10-3 with TRBJ2-2; 7 nucleotides line up with TRBD2. The V gene end was trimmed by 4 bases and the J gene end by 1 base; junction bases not matched to a gene: 9. The germline V gene encodes CDR1 ENHRY and CDR2 SYGVKD. The CDR3 consists of 17 residues. The CDR3 reads CAISGRSSGLNTGELFF. The CDR3 nucleotides are TGTGCCATCAGTGGGCGATCTAGCGGCCTGAACACCGGGGAGCTGTTTTTT.

The chain combines TRBV3-1 (or the pseudogene TRBV3-2) with TRBJ2-3; 9 bases are a match to TRBD2. Germline CDR1 reads LGHDT; CDR2 reads YNNKEL (reference sequence). V dropped 0 bases and J dropped 2; count of bases not matched to a gene: 9. The CDR3 runs 18 residues. CDR3 sequence: CASSQERLAGSLTDTQYF. CDR3 nucleotide sequence: TGTGCCAGCAGCCAAGAGAGGCTAGCGGGGTCCCTCACAGATACGCAGTATTTT.

The rearrangement joins TRBV4-2 to TRBJ2-3, with TRBD2 as a possible D gene (6 bases). This CDR3 is built from 17 residues. Germline CDR1 is LGHNA and CDR2 is YNFKEQ. Trimming cost V 1 base and J 2 bases, with 16 bases left between them. The CDR3 coding sequence is TGTGCCAGCAGCCAAGTGGGAAATAGCGGAGACACAGATACGCAGTATTTT. Protein product: CASSQVGNSGDTDTQYF.

The genes are TRBV7-2 and TRBJ1-2, with a tentative D call TRBD1 (5 bases). The CDR3 contains 16 residues. Germline loops: CDR1 SGHTA, CDR2 FQGNSA. Trimming stripped 5 bases from V and 8 bases from J, with 24 bases between. CDR3 in DNA: TGTGCCAGCAGCCAGCTTATGGTTTTGCAGGGCTTAGGCTACACCTTC. Translation: CASSQLMVLQGLGYTF. Together with reference TRBV7-2 and TRBJ1-2, the CDR3 gives the full variable domain: GAGVSQSPSNKVTEKGKDVELRCDPISGHTALYWYRQSLGQGLEFLIYFQGNSAPDKSGLPSDRFSAERTGGSVSTLTIQRTQQEDSAVYLCASSQLMVLQGLGYTFGSGTRLTVV.

This chain connects TRBV10-2 to TRBJ1-1; weak D call: TRBD1 (5 bases). The CDR3 extends over 13 amino acids. Per germline, CDR1 WSHSY and CDR2 SAAADI. The germline V and J ends were trimmed by 7 bases and 4 bases, with 13 bases remaining between them. The CDR3 protein is CASTGARGTEAFF. The CDR3 nucleotides read TGCGCCAGCACTGGGGCACGTGGCACTGAAGCTTTCTTT.